This T cell receptor (beta chain) came from a study of blood T cell repertoires in COVID-19 (dated by TCRdb to between 2020 and 2021). Looking at the study overall: The collaborator samples originated in the United States, Italy and Spain and spanned the acute and convalescent phases of COVID-19. The material from the prospective study consisted of cDNA or gDNA derived from T cells, B-cell-depleted T cells, or PBMCs. Deeply sampled blood TCRbeta repertoires from subjects exposed to, actively infected with, or recovered from COVID-19 were included in the dataset. The repertoires were made available in a free public database intended to serve as a resource for research on the immune response to SARS-CoV-2. Samples came from the ongoing ImmuneRACE study (first 160 participants) plus 1,254 subjects from 6 global collaborators. Sample metadata almost always included a de-identified subject ID, COVID-19 status, age in years and sex. Where available, HLA class I and class II types were taken from metadata supplied by the sample provider and were not determined by assay-based typing. Paper-wide results and their limitations: How much clinical and demographic metadata was included differed by source and by participant, and the metadata was provided uncurated.

Taken from cysteine to phenylalanine, the CDR3 has 14 residues. Only the CDR3 part of the read is kept: 42 bases, read in frame from the first base. For this chain, trimming is 10 bases at the V end and 6 bases at the J end, and the number of junction bases without a gene match is 5. CDR1 and CDR2 are drawn from the germline V gene (reference sequence): LNHNV, YYDKDF. Comment on this clone: The clone's antigen remains unknown. Within one base of it there is no much larger clone, and no base qualities were kept.

One collaborating source in Seattle enrolled patients while the patients were actively infected and followed the patients over time throughout the course of disease. The collaborating institutions used their own protocols to collect whole blood in K2EDTA tubes. For TCRbeta analysis, collaborators shipped samples in one of three forms: frozen whole blood, isolated PBMCs, or DNA extracted from either of those sample types. TCRbeta CDR3 regions were amplified from genomic DNA by means of the immunoSEQ Assay, a bias-controlled multiplex PCR. Processing in the source paper ran as follows. The number of nucleated cells in each sample was estimated from the amplification of reference gene primers within the assay. Sequence reads were collapsed and filtered to measure the absolute abundance of every unique TCRbeta CDR3 rearrangement. For each sample, productive Simpson clonality was calculated as the square root of Simpson's diversity index across productive rearrangements. TCRdb holds this immuneACCESS table with in-frame rearrangements only. Some clones are missing; in checked studies, unresolved V genes explain under half, and the rest has no known cause. From that table come the V and J calls and clone size; the DNA was used to work out D and trimming. This sample lists 200,000 to 250,000 clones; about 88% were detected once. The ten largest clonotypes hold roughly 10% of the sample.

What was sequenced was peripheral blood. This clonotype was sampled from a woman aged 45 to 65 with COVID-19, enrolled during active disease. The chain is encoded by TRBV15 joined to TRBJ2-1, with 14 bases in between that match TRBD2. The sequenced DNA is TGTGCCATCGGACTAGCGGGGGGCCGCAATGAGCAGTTCTTC. The encoded protein is CAIGLAGGRNEQFF. The entire variable domain, with the stretches around the CDR3 drawn from the reference TRBV15 and TRBJ2-1 proteins, is DAMVIQNPRYQVTQFGKPVTLSCSQTLNHNVMYWYQQKSSQAPKLLFHYYDKDFNNEADTPDNFQSRRPNTSFCFLDIRSPGLGDTAMYLCAIGLAGGRNEQFFGPGTRLTVL.